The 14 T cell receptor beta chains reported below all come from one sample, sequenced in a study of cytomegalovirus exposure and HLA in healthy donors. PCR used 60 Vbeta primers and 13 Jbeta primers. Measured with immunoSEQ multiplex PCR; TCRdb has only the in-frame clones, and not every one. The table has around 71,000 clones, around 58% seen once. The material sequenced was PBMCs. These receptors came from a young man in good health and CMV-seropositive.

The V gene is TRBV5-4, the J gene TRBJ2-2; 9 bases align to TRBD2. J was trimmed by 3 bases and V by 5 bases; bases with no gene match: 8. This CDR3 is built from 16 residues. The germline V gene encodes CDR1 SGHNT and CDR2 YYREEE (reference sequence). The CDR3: CASSEISGSHTGELFF. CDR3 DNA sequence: TGTGCCAGCAGTGAAATTAGCGGGAGTCACACCGGGGAGCTGTTTTTT. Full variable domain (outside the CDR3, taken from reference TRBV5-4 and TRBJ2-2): ETGVTQSPTHLIKTRGQQVTLRCSSQSGHNTVSWYQQALGQGPQFIFQYYREEENGRGNFPPRFSGLQFPNYSSELNVNALELDDSALYLCASSEISGSHTGELFFGEGSRLTVL.

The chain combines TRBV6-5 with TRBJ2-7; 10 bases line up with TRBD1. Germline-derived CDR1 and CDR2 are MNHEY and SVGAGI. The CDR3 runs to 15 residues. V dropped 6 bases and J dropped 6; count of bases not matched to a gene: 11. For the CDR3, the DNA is TGTGCCAGCAGGGGAGGACAGGGGGAGGTTGGCGAGCAGTACTTC. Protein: CASRGGQGEVGEQYF.

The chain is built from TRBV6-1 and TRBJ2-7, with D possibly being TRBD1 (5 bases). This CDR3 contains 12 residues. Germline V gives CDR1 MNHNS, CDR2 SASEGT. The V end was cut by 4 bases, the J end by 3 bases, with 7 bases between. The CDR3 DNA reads TGTGCCAGCAGTGTTGACAGCTACGAGCAGTACTTC. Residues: CASSVDSYEQYF.

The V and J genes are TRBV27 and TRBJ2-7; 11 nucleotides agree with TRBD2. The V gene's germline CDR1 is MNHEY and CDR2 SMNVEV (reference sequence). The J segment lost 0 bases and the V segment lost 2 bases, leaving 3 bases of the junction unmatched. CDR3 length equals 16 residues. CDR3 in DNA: TGTGCCAGCAGTTTACACCTAGCGGGAGGCTCCTACGAGCAGTACTTC. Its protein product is CASSLHLAGGSYEQYF.

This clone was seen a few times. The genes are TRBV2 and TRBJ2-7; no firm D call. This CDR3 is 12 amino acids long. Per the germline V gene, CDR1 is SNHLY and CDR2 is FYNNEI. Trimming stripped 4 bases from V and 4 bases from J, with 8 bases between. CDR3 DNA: TGTGCCAGCAGTGCTACTCATTACGAGCAGTACTTC. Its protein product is CASSATHYEQYF.

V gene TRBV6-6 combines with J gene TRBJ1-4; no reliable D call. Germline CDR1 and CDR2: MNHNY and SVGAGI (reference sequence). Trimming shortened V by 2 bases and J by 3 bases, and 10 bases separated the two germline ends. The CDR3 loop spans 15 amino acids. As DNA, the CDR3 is TGTGCCAGCAGTTACGAGGGCAACCCTAATGAAAAACTGTTTTTT. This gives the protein CASSYEGNPNEKLFF.

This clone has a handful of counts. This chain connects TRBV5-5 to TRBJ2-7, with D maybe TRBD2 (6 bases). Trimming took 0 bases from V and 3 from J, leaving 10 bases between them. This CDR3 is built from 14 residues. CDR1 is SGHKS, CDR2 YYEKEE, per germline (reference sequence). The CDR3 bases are TGTGCCAGCAGCTTGGGGGACTGGGACTACGAGCAGTACTTC. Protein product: CASSLGDWDYEQYF.

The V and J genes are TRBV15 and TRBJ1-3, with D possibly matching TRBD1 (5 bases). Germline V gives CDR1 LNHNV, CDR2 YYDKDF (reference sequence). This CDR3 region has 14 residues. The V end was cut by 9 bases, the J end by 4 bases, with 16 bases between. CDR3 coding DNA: TGTGCCACGTACCGACAGTGGTTCGGAAACACCATATATTTT. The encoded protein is CATYRQWFGNTIYF.

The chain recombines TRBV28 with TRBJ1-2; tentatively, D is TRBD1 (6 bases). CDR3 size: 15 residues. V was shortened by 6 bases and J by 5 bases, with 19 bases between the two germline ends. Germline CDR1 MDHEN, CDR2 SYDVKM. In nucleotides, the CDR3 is TGTGCCAGCAGGGTATCGGGACAAGTATTTTATGGCTACACCTTC. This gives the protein CASRVSGQVFYGYTF.

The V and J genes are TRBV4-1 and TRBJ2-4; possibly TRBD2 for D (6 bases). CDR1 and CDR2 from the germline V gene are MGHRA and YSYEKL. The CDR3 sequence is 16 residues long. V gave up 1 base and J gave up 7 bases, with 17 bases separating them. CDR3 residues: CASSQGHTASENIQYF. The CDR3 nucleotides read TGCGCCAGCAGCCAAGGTCATACGGCTAGCGAGAACATTCAGTACTTC.

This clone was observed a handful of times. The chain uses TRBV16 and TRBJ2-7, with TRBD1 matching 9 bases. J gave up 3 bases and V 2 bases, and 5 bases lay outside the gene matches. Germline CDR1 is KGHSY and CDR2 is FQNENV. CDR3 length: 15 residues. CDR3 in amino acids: CASSQGGTGFYEQYF. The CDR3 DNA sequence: TGTGCCAGCAGCCAAGGGGGGACAGGGTTCTACGAGCAGTACTTC.

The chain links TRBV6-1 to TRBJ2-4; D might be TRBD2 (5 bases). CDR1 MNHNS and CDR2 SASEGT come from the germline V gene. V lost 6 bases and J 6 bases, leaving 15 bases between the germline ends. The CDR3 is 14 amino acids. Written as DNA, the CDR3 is TGTGCCAGCAGCGCGGGTGGAGAACTAAACATTCAGTACTTC. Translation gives CASSAGGELNIQYF.

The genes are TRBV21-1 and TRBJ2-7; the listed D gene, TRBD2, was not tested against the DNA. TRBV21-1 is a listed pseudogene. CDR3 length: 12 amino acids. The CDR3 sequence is CASSGPLAGQYF. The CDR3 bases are TGTGCCAGCAGCGGACCCTTGGCGGGGCAGTACTTC.

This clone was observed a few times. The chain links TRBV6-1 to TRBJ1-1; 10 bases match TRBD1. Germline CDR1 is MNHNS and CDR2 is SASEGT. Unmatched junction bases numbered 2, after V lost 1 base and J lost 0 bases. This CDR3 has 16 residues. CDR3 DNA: TGTGCCAGCAGTGAAGTCGACAGGGGGCTGAACACTGAAGCTTTCTTT. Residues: CASSEVDRGLNTEAFF.